These T cell receptor beta chains were read from a single sample in a study of control samples from healthy donors and cancer patients. The data were produced by immunoSEQ multiplex PCR, yet TCRdb's version contains in-frame clones alone and is incomplete. Altogether about 140,000 clones are present, about 90% being singletons, with the ten largest covering approximately 7.2%. Source material: blood. These receptors were taken from a man between 18 and 29 years old in good health. Both conserved end residues are part of each CDR3. A D gene is named only where the DNA matches it firmly. A row's size may be missing; if present it is once, few, many or a size class.

TRBV20-1	11	-	TRBJ1-2	once	CSAKRVEGYTF	TGCAGTGCTAAAAGGGTGGAGGGCTACACCTTC
TRBV12-3/TRBV12-4	13	-	TRBJ2-5	-	CASSLIPWETQYF	TGTGCCAGCAGTTTAATACCCTGGGAGACCCAGTACTTC
TRBV6-1	16	-	TRBJ2-2	-	CASSDSGVPNTGELFF	TGTGCCAGCAGTGATTCAGGGGTCCCGAACACCGGGGAGCTGTTTTTT
TRBV19	14	-	TRBJ2-7	-	CASSIVQGSYEQYF	TGTGCCAGTAGTATCGTACAGGGATCCTACGAGCAGTACTTC
TRBV6-5	15	TRBD1	TRBJ1-4	-	CASSPTGGPNEKLFF	TGTGCCAGCAGTCCTACAGGGGGCCCTAATGAAAAACTGTTTTTT
TRBV20-1	11	-	TRBJ2-1	once	CSASTSVEQFF	TGCAGTGCTAGTACGTCTGTTGAGCAGTTCTTC
TRBV9	14	-	TRBJ2-6	-	CASSVGSGANVLTF	TGTGCCAGCAGCGTGGGCTCTGGGGCCAACGTCCTGACTTTC
TRBV3-1/TRBV3-2	12	-	TRBJ2-7	-	CASSRPGLWKYF	TGTGCCAGCAGCCGACCGGGACTTTGGAAGTACTTC
TRBV5-1	15	-	TRBJ1-4	-	CASTTLGPTNEKLFF	TGCGCCAGCACCACCCTGGGTCCAACTAATGAAAAACTGTTTTTT
TRBV4-1	16	-	TRBJ1-1	-	CASSPQPGQGNTEAFF	TGCGCCAGCAGCCCCCAACCGGGACAAGGGAACACTGAAGCTTTCTTT
TRBV7-3	16	TRBD1	TRBJ2-2	-	CASSLTGQGYTGELFF	TGTGCCAGCAGCTTAACGGGACAGGGTTATACCGGGGAGCTGTTTTTT
TRBV2	14	TRBD2	TRBJ2-7	once	CASSFGRGAYEQYF	TGTGCCAGCAGTTTCGGGAGGGGCGCCTACGAGCAGTACTTC
TRBV13	15	-	TRBJ2-2	-	CASSFKFMFTGELFF	TGTGCCAGCAGCTTTAAGTTTATGTTCACCGGGGAGCTGTTTTTT
TRBV5-6	15	TRBD1	TRBJ1-1	-	CASSWDRRFDTEAFF	TGTGCCAGCAGCTGGGACAGGCGGTTCGACACTGAAGCTTTCTTT
TRBV11-2	18	TRBD1	TRBJ1-1	-	CASSPARDRVLRNTEAFF	TGTGCCAGCAGCCCTGCCCGGGACAGGGTGTTGAGGAACACTGAAGCTTTCTTT
TRBV9	13	-	TRBJ1-3	-	CASSVATGNTIYF	TGTGCCAGCAGCGTAGCTACGGGAAACACCATATATTTT
TRBV29-1	15	-	TRBJ1-2	few	CSVEGQPDPTYGYTF	TGCAGCGTTGAAGGACAACCCGACCCGACCTATGGCTACACCTTC
TRBV5-1	15	-	TRBJ2-7	-	CASTPGGGNSYEQYF	TGCGCCAGCACCCCGGGTGGAGGTAACTCCTACGAGCAGTACTTC